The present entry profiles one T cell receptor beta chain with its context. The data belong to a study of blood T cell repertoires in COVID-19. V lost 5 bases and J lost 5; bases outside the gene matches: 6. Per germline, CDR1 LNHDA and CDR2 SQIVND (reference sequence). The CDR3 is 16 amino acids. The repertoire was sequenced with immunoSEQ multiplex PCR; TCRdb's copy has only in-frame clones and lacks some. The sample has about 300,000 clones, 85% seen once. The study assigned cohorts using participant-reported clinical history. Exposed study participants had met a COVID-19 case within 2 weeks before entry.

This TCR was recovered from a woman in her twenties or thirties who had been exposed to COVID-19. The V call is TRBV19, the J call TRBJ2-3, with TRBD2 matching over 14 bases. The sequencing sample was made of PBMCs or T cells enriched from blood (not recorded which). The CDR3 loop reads CASSLGTSGGRDTQYF. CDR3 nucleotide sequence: TGTGCCAGTAGTCTCGGGACTAGCGGGGGTAGAGATACGCAGTATTTT.